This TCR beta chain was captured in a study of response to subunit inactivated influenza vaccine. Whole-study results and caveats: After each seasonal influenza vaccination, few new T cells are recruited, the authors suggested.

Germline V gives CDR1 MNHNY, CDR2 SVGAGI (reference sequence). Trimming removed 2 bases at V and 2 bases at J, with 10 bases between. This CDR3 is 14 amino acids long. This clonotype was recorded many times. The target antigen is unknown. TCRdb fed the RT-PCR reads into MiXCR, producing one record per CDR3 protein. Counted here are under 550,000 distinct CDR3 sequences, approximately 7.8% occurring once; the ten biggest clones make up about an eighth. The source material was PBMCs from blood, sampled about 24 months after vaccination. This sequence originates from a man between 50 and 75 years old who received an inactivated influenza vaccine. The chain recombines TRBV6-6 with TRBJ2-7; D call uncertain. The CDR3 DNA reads TGTGCCAGCAGTTACGGGGATTTCACCTACGAGCAGTACTTC. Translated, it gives CASSYGDFTYEQYF.